The text below deals with one T cell receptor (beta chain). This entry is derived from a study of blood T cell repertoires in COVID-19. On the study more broadly: The study drew acute and convalescent COVID-19 samples from the United States, Italy and Spain.

Assignment of participants to cohorts was predicated upon participant-reported clinical history. Recovery among Cohort 3 donors was established by two negative PCRs, clearance, or symptom resolution. Original methodology: It was from reference gene primer amplification that nucleated cell counts were estimated. Produced via immunoSEQ multiplex PCR; TCRdb's table is partial and in-frame only. V, J and clone size are taken as reported in that table, and D and trimming were inferred from the DNA itself. The repertoire holds about 270,000 clones, with around 87% as singletons. V trimming: 0 bases; J trimming: 9 bases; junction bases outside the gene matches: 8. CDR3 length equals 16 residues. Germline assignment: CDR1 SGHRS and CDR2 YFSETQ.

The genes are TRBV5-1 and TRBJ1-6, with 8 bases matching TRBD1. The specimen was PBMCs or T cells enriched from blood (not recorded which). The receptor's source is a woman younger than 30 who had recovered from COVID-19. The CDR3 reads CASSLASGQGSSPLHF. The CDR3 bases are TGCGCCAGCAGCTTGGCCTCCGGACAGGGATCTTCACCCCTCCACTTT.